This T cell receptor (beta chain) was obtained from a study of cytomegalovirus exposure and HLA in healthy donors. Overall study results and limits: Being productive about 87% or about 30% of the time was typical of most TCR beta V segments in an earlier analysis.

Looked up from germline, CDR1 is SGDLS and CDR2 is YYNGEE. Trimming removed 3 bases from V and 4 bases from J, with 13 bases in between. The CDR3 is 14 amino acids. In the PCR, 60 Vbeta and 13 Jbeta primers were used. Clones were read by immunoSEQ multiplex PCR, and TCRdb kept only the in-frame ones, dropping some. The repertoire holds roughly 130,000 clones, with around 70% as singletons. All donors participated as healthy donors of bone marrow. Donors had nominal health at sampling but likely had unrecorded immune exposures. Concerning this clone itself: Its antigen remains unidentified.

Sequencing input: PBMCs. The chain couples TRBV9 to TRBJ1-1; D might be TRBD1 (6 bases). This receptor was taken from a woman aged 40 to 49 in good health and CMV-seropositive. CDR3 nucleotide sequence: TGTGCCAGCAGCGCCAGACAGGAAACCACTGAAGCTTTCTTT. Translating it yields CASSARQETTEAFF.